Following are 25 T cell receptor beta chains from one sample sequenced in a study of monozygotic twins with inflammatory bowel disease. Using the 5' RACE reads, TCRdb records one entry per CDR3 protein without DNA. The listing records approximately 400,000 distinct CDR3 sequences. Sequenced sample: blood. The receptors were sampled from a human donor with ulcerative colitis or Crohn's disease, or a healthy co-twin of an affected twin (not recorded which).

The CDR3 is CASSYWGTETGELFF. The J gene is TRBJ2-2, the V gene TRBV7-9; TCRdb calls TRBD1, which cannot be checked without DNA. The germline CDR1 and CDR2 sequences are SEHNR and FQNEAQ (reference sequence). The CDR3 loop spans 15 amino acids.

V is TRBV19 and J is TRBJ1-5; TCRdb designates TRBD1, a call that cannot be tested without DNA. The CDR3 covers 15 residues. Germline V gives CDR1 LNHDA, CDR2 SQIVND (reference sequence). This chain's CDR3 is CASSRGTGRNQPQHF.

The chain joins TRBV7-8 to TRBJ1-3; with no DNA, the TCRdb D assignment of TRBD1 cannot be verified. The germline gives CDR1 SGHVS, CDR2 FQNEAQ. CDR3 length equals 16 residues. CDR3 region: CASSRGTGTYRNTIYF.

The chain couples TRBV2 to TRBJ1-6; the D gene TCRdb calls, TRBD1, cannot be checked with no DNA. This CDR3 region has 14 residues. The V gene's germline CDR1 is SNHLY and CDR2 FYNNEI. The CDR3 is CASSNRDRDSPLHF. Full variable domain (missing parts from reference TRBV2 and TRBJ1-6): EPEVTQTPSHQVTQMGQEVILRCVPISNHLYFYWYRQILGQKVEFLVSFYNNEISEKSEIFDDQFSVERPDGSNFTLKIRSTKLEDSAMYFCASSNRDRDSPLHFGNGTRLTVT.

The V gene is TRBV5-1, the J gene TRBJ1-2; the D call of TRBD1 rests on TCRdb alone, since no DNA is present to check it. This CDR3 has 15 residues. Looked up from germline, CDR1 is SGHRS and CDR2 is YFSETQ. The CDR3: CASRGGPTGDYGYTF. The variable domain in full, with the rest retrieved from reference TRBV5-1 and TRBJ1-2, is KAGVTQTPRYLIKTRGQQVTLSCSPISGHRSVSWYQQTPGQGLQFLFEYFSETQRNKGNFPGRFSGRQFSNSRSEMNVSTLELGDSALYLCASRGGPTGDYGYTFGSGTRLTVV.

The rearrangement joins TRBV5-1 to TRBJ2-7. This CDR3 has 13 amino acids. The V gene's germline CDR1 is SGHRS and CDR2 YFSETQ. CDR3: CASSVGSPYEQYF. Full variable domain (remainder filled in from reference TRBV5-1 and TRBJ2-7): KAGVTQTPRYLIKTRGQQVTLSCSPISGHRSVSWYQQTPGQGLQFLFEYFSETQRNKGNFPGRFSGRQFSNSRSEMNVSTLELGDSALYLCASSVGSPYEQYFGPGTRLTVT.

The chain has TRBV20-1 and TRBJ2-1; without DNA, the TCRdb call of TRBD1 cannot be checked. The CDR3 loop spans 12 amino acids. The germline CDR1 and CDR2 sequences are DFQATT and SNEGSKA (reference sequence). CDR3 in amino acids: CSKRRGANEQFF.

This CDR3 reads CASSSRLSFSKTDTQYF. This chain links TRBV5-1 with TRBJ2-3; the D call from TCRdb, TRBD2, cannot be confirmed without DNA. This CDR3 region has 17 residues. Germline V gene data show CDR1 as SGHRS and CDR2 as YFSETQ.

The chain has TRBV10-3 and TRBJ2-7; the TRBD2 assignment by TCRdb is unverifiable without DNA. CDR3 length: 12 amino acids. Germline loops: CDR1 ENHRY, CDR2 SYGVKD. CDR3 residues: CAISESGTVEYF.

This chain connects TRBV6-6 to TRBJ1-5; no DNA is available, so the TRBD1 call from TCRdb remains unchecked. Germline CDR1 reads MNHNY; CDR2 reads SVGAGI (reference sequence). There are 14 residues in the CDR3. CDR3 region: CASRLGQSNQPQHF.

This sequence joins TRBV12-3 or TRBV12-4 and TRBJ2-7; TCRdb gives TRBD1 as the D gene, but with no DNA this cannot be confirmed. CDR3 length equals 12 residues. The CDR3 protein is CASRQGTYEQYF.

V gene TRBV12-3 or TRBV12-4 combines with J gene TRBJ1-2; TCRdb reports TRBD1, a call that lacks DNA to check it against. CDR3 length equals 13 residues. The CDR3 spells CASTTDPNYGYTF.

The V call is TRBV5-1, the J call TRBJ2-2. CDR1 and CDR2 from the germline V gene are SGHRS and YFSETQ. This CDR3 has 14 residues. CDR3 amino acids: CASSLQIYTGELFF. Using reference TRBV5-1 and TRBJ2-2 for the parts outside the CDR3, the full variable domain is KAGVTQTPRYLIKTRGQQVTLSCSPISGHRSVSWYQQTPGQGLQFLFEYFSETQRNKGNFPGRFSGRQFSNSRSEMNVSTLELGDSALYLCASSLQIYTGELFFGEGSRLTVL.

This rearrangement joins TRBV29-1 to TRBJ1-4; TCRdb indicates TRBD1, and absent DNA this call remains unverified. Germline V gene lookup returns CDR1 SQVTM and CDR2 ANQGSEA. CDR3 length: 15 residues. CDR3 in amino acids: CSAETEFATNEKLFF.

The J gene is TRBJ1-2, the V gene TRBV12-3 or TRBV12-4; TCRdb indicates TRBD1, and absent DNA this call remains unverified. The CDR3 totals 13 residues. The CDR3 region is CASSFGPPQGYTF.

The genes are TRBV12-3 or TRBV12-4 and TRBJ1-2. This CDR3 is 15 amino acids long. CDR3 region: CASSFGGLLNYGYTF.

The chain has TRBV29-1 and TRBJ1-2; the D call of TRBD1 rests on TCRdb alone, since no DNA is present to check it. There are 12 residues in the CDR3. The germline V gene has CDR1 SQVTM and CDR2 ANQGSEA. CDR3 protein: CSVEDRGDGYTF.

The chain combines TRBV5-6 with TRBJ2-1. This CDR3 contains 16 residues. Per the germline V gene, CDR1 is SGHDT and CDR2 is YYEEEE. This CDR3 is CASSLILRDSYNEQFF.

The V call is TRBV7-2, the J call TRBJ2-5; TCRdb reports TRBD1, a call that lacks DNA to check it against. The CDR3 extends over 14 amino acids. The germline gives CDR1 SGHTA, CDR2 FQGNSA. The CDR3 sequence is CASSSRQKKETQYF.

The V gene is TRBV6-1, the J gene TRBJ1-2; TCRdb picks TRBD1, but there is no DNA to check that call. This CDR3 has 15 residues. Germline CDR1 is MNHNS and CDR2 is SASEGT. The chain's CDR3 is CASSEDPRDPYGYTF.

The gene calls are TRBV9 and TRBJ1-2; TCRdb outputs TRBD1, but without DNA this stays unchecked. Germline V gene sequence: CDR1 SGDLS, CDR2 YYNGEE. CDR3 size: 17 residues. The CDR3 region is CASSPLVRGQGAYGYTF.

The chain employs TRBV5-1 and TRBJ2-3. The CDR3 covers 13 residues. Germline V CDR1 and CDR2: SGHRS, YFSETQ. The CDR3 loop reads CASSGLPTDTQYF.

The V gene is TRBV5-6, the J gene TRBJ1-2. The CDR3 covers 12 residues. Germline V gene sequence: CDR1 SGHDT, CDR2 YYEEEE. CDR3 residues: CASSLGQRPVTF.

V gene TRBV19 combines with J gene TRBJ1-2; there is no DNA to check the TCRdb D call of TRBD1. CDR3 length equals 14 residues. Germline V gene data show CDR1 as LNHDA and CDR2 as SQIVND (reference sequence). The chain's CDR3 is CASSFGQAIYGYTF. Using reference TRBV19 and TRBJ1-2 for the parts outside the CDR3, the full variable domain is DGGITQSPKYLFRKEGQNVTLSCEQNLNHDAMYWYRQDPGQGLRLIYYSQIVNDFQKGDIAEGYSVSREKKESFPLTVTSAQKNPTAFYLCASSFGQAIYGYTFGSGTRLTVV.

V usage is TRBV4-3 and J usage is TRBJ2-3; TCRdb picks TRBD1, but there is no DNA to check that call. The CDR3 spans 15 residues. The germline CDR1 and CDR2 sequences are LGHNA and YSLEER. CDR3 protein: CASSQEATEGDTQYF.